This record concerns one T cell receptor beta chain sequence. As processed by the authors: Reference gene primer amplification in the assay estimated nucleated cell counts. Measured with immunoSEQ multiplex PCR; TCRdb has only the in-frame clones, and not every one. Clone size and the V and J calls come from that table; the DNA yielded D and trimming. Of under 450,000 clones listed, about four fifths are singletons. Trimming took off 1 base at V and 8 bases at J, with 14 bases between the two ends. The CDR3 length is 14 residues. Germline lookup yields CDR1 SEHNR and CDR2 FQNEAQ (reference sequence). This sample stems from a study of blood T cell repertoires in COVID-19. Study context: Both acute and convalescent COVID-19 samples were obtained from the United States, Italy and Spain.

What was sequenced was peripheral blood. The clonotype was recovered from a human donor with acute or convalescent COVID-19. The donor label of this sample is uncertain. The chain carries TRBV7-9 and TRBJ1-2, with D perhaps TRBD1 (6 bases). DNA of the CDR3: TGTGCCAGCAGCTTAGGGCAGGGGATTGTGGGCTACACCTTC. This translates into CASSLGQGIVGYTF.